These 9 T cell receptor beta chains originate from one sample sequenced in a study of PD-L1 blockade in urothelial cancer listed by TCRdb under 2017. To prepare the library, the immunoSEQ multiplex PCR assay was applied. TCRdb re-hosts the immuneACCESS table, in-frame sequences only. Its copies lack some clones; in the studies checked, an unresolved V gene accounts for under half of them, and the cause for the rest is not known. This sample gives more than 75,000 clones in total; roughly 90% of them show up just once. The ten largest clones represent over 9% of the sample. The specimen was PBMCs, collected around atezolizumab (anti-PD-L1) treatment. The receptors were gathered from a man aged 55 to 70 with urothelial cancer.

V is TRBV5-6 and J is TRBJ2-4; unclear D gene. Trimming removed 10 bases at V and 7 bases at J, with 12 bases between. This CDR3 has 11 residues. CDR1 and CDR2 (germline): SGHDT, YYEEEE. The CDR3 bases are TGTGCCCTCCAGTCTAGGAACATTCAGTACTTC. Its translation: CALQSRNIQYF.

This chain connects TRBV5-6 to TRBJ1-5; D might be TRBD1 (5 bases). The V end lost 2 bases, the J end lost 0 bases, and 12 bases lay between the germline ends. This CDR3 has 16 residues. Germline V gene lookup returns CDR1 SGHDT and CDR2 YYEEEE. The DNA of the CDR3 is TGTGCCAGCAGCTTACTCTCAAGGGGTAGCAATCAGCCCCAGCATTTT. It specifies CASSLLSRGSNQPQHF. The full variable domain, completed using reference TRBV5-6 and TRBJ1-5, is DAGVTQSPTHLIKTRGQQVTLRCSPKSGHDTVSWYQQALGQGPQFIFQYYEEEERQRGNFPDRFSGHQFPNYSSELNVNALLLGDSALYLCASSLLSRGSNQPQHFGDGTRLSIL.

The chain links TRBV29-1 to TRBJ1-2; 9 bases align to TRBD1. Germline assignment: CDR1 SQVTM and CDR2 ANQGSEA. The J segment lost 10 bases and the V segment lost 7 bases, leaving 4 bases of the junction unmatched. The length of the CDR3 is 10 residues. CDR3 loop: CSAGDRVYTF. For the CDR3, the DNA is TGCAGCGCGGGGGACAGGGTCTACACCTTC.

V is TRBV4-1 and J is TRBJ1-5, with a tentative D call TRBD1 (5 bases). The CDR3 totals 14 residues. CDR1 MGHRA and CDR2 YSYEKL come from the germline V gene. Trimming pared 0 bases from V and 5 bases from J, leaving 8 bases between. The CDR3 loop is CASSQESGDQPQHF. The CDR3 DNA is TGCGCCAGCAGCCAAGAATCGGGGGATCAGCCCCAGCATTTT.

This chain links TRBV5-6 with TRBJ2-7, with TRBD1 matching over 11 bases. Per germline, CDR1 SGHDT and CDR2 YYEEEE. The CDR3 spans 14 residues. J was trimmed by 5 bases and V by 3 bases; bases with no gene match: 4. This chain's CDR3 is CASSSPGQGDEQYF. CDR3 nucleotides: TGTGCCAGCAGCTCACCGGGACAGGGGGACGAGCAGTACTTC. Filled out from reference TRBV5-6 and TRBJ2-7, the complete variable domain reads DAGVTQSPTHLIKTRGQQVTLRCSPKSGHDTVSWYQQALGQGPQFIFQYYEEEERQRGNFPDRFSGHQFPNYSSELNVNALLLGDSALYLCASSSPGQGDEQYFGPGTRLTVT.

The chain is built from TRBV11-2 and TRBJ2-5; 10 nucleotides line up with TRBD2. Germline CDR1 reads SGHAT; CDR2 reads FQNNGV. The length of the CDR3 is 15 residues. V shed 6 bases and J 0 bases; nucleotides not matched to a gene: 4. CDR3: CASSRTSGYQETQYF. For the CDR3, the DNA is TGTGCCAGCAGTCGGACTAGCGGTTACCAAGAGACCCAGTACTTC.

The V and J genes are TRBV9 and TRBJ1-4, with a tentative D call TRBD1 (5 bases). The CDR3 is 15 amino acids. V lost 3 bases to trimming and J lost 3 bases, with 12 bases between them. The germline CDR1 and CDR2 sequences are SGDLS and YYNGEE. Here the CDR3 reads CASSALVGPNEKLFF. The CDR3 DNA follows: TGTGCCAGCAGCGCCTTGGTGGGGCCTAATGAAAAACTGTTTTTT.

The chain has TRBV4-1 and TRBJ2-3, with 10 nucleotides matching TRBD2. The J segment lost 2 bases and the V segment lost 8 bases, leaving 4 bases of the junction unmatched. CDR1 is MGHRA and CDR2 is YSYEKL in the germline V gene. The CDR3 contains 14 residues. CDR3 nucleotides: TGCGCCAGCTCCGGGACTAGCGACACAGATACGCAGTATTTT. It is translated as CASSGTSDTDTQYF.

This CDR3 reads CASSLRDSRADTQYF. CDR3 DNA sequence: TGTGCCAGCAGCTTGCGAGACAGCAGGGCAGATACGCAGTATTTT. This chain connects TRBV5-4 to TRBJ2-3, with D possibly being TRBD1 (5 bases). Germline CDR1 and CDR2: SGHNT and YYREEE (reference sequence). Deletions cut 1 base from V and 4 bases from J, with 13 bases between. CDR3 length equals 15 residues.